The clone carrying this TCR beta chain came up many times. CDR1 DFQATT and CDR2 SNEGSKA come from the germline V gene (reference sequence). This CDR3 has 16 amino acids. The V gene lost 3 bases and the J gene lost 3 bases, with 18 bases spanning the gap. This record belongs to a study of regulatory T cells in long-lasting Graves disease. For TCR beta, libraries came from iRepertoire HTBI primers and Arm-PCR of CDR3 regions. TCRdb re-called the multiplex PCR reads with MiXCR, one entry per CDR3 protein. The data contain about 500,000 distinct CDR3 sequences, about 12% of them seen just once; the ten biggest clones take up 8.9%. Time point described: newly diagnosed GD, antithyroid drugs for less than 3 months. Isolated PBMC RNA provided the starting material for the TCR library. Tubes containing EDTA received approximately 9 milliliters of drawn peripheral blood. In addition, the sample was reused for a study of T cells in Graves' hyperthyroidism and ophthalmopathy.

The clonotype comes from a woman aged 25 to 39 with Graves disease. The sequences come from peripheral blood mononuclear cells (PBMCs), collected at new diagnosis, from a patient treated with antithyroid drugs. V usage is TRBV20-1 and J usage is TRBJ1-5; D is uncertain. The CDR3 bases are TGCAGTGCTAGCCCCCTGGGAGACTTCCACAATCAGCCCCAGCATTTT. Its protein product is CSASPLGDFHNQPQHF.